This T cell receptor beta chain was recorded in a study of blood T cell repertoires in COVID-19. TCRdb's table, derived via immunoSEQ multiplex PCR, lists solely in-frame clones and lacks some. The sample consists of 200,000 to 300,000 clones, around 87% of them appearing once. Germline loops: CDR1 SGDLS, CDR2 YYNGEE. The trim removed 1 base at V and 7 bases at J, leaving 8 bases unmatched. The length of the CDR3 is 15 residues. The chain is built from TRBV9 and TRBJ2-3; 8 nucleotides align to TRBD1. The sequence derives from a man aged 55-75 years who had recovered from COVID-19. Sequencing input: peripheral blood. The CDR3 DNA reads TGTGCCAGCAGCGTACGGGCAGGGGGCTCAAATACGCAGTATTTT. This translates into CASSVRAGGSNTQYF.